The next 10 T cell receptor beta chains were all read from a single sample in a study of identical twins. TCRdb processed the 5' RACE reads anew with MiXCR; each CDR3 protein has one entry. Altogether 400,000 to 550,000 distinct CDR3 sequences are present, 20% to 25% being singletons, with the ten largest covering around 3%. The sample was also linked to a second study, of T cells expressing NK-cell markers.

The specimen sequenced was CD4+ T cells sorted from blood. These receptors all come from a woman under 30 in good health.

This chain links TRBV20-1 with TRBJ2-5; D is unresolved. Germline V gene data show CDR1 as DFQATT and CDR2 as SNEGSKA (reference sequence). Trimming cost V 5 bases and J 5 bases, with 9 bases left between them. The CDR3 consists of 11 residues. As DNA, the CDR3 is TGCAGTGCTGGCGGCCACGAGACCCAGTACTTC. It translates to CSAGGHETQYF.

This clonotype was seen more than once but under ten times. The chain carries TRBV6-1 and TRBJ2-5, with 9 bases lining up with TRBD1. In germline, CDR1 is MNHNS, CDR2 SASEGT. Unmatched junction bases numbered 5, after V lost 6 bases and J lost 3 bases. This CDR3 is 14 amino acids long. This CDR3 is CASSPGTGKETQYF. The CDR3 coding sequence is TGTGCCAGCAGCCCCGGGACAGGGAAAGAGACCCAGTACTTC.

This clonotype was seen only a few times. The chain couples TRBV25-1 to TRBJ2-3, with a tentative D call TRBD1 (6 bases). The CDR3 contains 14 residues. Trimming pared 5 bases from V and 7 bases from J, leaving 16 bases between. Germline lookup yields CDR1 MGHDK and CDR2 SYGVNS. The DNA of the CDR3 is TGTGCCAGCAGTAGCGAGGGGGTTTTAAATACGCAGTATTTT. Translation gives CASSSEGVLNTQYF.

V usage is TRBV10-2 and J usage is TRBJ1-4, with D possibly TRBD1 on 6 matching bases. Germline V CDR1 and CDR2: WSHSY, SAAADI. V shed 7 bases and J shed 8 bases, with 14 bases lying between them. The CDR3 is made up of 13 amino acids. DNA for the CDR3: TGCGCCAGCAATCAGGGAAGGGGGGAAAAACTGTTTTTT. Protein sequence: CASNQGRGEKLFF.

This clonotype turned up a few times. This rearrangement joins TRBV21-1 to TRBJ2-3; TRBD1, the D gene given by the table, was not confirmed from the DNA. TRBV21-1 is a pseudogene segment. The CDR3 covers 16 residues. CDR3 sequence: CASSKGTGAPADTQYF. The CDR3 nucleotides are TGTGCCAGCAGCAAAGGAACGGGGGCCCCGGCAGATACGCAGTATTTT.

The genes are TRBV5-1 and TRBJ1-1; D may be TRBD1 (5 bases). CDR3 length: 13 residues. Germline-derived CDR1 and CDR2 are SGHRS and YFSETQ. Trimming shortened V by 5 bases and J by 3 bases, and 11 bases separated the two germline ends. CDR3 sequence: CASRIARDTEAFF. The CDR3 DNA follows: TGCGCCAGCAGGATAGCCAGGGACACTGAAGCTTTCTTT.

The rearrangement uses TRBV11-2 and TRBJ2-3; perhaps TRBD1 as D (5 bases). Trimming cost V 5 bases and J 6 bases, with 12 bases left between them. CDR3 length equals 13 residues. The V gene's germline CDR1 is SGHAT and CDR2 FQNNGV. The CDR3 nucleotides read TGTGCCAGCAGCCCTGCGCCAGGGGATACGCAGTATTTT. The encoded protein is CASSPAPGDTQYF.

This clonotype was seen only a few times. CDR3 amino acids: CASSFSPAQSQYTQYF. In nucleotides, the CDR3 is TGTGCCAGCAGTTTTTCGCCTGCTCAATCACAATATACGCAGTATTTT. The V call is TRBV27, the J call TRBJ2-3; D not certain. Germline-derived CDR1 and CDR2 are MNHEY and SMNVEV (reference sequence). The CDR3 has 16 amino acids. V was trimmed by 3 bases and J by 7 bases, leaving 20 bases between them.

The chain has TRBV6-2 or TRBV6-3 and TRBJ2-2; D is possibly TRBD1 or TRBD2 (6 bases each). The CDR3 is made up of 12 amino acids. Germline CDR1 and CDR2: MNHEY and SVGEGT. V dropped 11 bases and J dropped 1 base, with 8 bases sitting between them. CDR3 bases: TGTGCCGAGGGGGGGAACACCGGGGAGCTGTTTTTT. Translation: CAEGGNTGELFF.

The rearrangement uses TRBV20-1 and TRBJ2-2, with D possibly called TRBD1 or TRBD2 (6 bases each). The CDR3 is 13 residues long. Per the germline V gene, CDR1 is DFQATT and CDR2 is SNEGSKA (reference sequence). V lost 7 bases and J 7 bases, leaving 16 bases between the germline ends. The DNA for the CDR3 is TGCAGTGTTAGGGGCAGGGGAGGCGGGGAGCTGTTTTTT. Translating gives CSVRGRGGGELFF.